This T cell receptor (beta chain) comes out of a study of blood T cell repertoires in COVID-19. Measured with immunoSEQ multiplex PCR; TCRdb has only the in-frame clones, and not every one. This sample has roughly 94,000 clones; roughly 84% occur once, and the top ten carry more than 20%. The germline V gene has CDR1 KGHDR and CDR2 SFDVKD. The CDR3 loop spans 13 amino acids. Trimming took off 6 bases at V and 8 bases at J, with 15 bases between the two ends. This sequence was found in a man in his 60s with acute or convalescent COVID-19. The sequenced sample was peripheral blood. The rearrangement joins TRBV24-1 to TRBJ1-2; D not certain. The CDR3 loop is CATSSTLNGGYTF. The CDR3 bases are TGTGCCACCAGTTCGACTCTAAACGGGGGCTACACCTTC.